This T cell receptor (beta chain) is drawn from a study of post-analysis software for immune sequencing data. Study context: Recorded disease courses covered relapsing-remitting, secondary progressive and progressive-relapsing multiple sclerosis. Some patients had no subtype annotation. Study results and limitations: The five TRBV segments detected at higher frequency in patients than in controls included TRBV5-6, TRBV5-1 and TRBV20-1. Samples sharing a preparation batch grouped tightly together when assessed by F measure. A significant reduction in normalized Chao1 diversity was observed in multiple sclerosis patients versus controls.

As regards this clonotype: As yet, its antigen is unknown.

Unique-molecular-identifier-tagged TCR beta cDNA libraries were used. With roughly 1 to 10 million T cells as the source, approximately 450,000 cDNA molecules resulted. MiXCR, run by TCRdb on the PCR reads, gives a single entry per CDR3 protein. Here the sample spans 750,000 to 950,000 distinct CDR3 sequences, about 57% being singletons. The CDR3 has 15 amino acids. Germline CDR1 and CDR2: SGHRS and YFSETQ. V lost 2 bases, J lost 6 bases, and 12 bases lay in between. The clonotype comes from a girl aged 5-17 years with multiple sclerosis. Material: blood. The V call is TRBV5-1, the J call TRBJ1-6; a possible D gene is TRBD1 (5 bases). The DNA for the CDR3 is TGCGCCAGCAGCTTCCGGGACGGCTTTAATTCACCCCTCCACTTT. This encodes CASSFRDGFNSPLHF.